These 7 T cell receptor beta chains originate from one sample sequenced in a study of T-cell reconstitution after alpha-beta-depleted transplantation in children. Unique molecular identifiers tagged the TCRbeta library. TCRdb reanalysed the PCR reads using MiXCR and keeps one entry per CDR3 protein. Among some 400,000 distinct CDR3 sequences, approximately 20% were seen once, and the ten largest hold less than 4.5%. The sequencing here drew on PBMCs from the stem cell graft donor, taken from the stem cell graft. The receptors stem from a human donor who donated a stem cell graft to a child with acute myeloid leukemia.

This clonotype has just a few counts. Mismatch with germline at one junction end may stem from a read error. The chain is built from TRBV7-7 and TRBJ2-7; no clear D gene. Per the germline V gene, CDR1 is SSHAT and CDR2 is FNYEAQ (reference sequence). This CDR3 is built from 14 residues. The CDR3 sequence is CASSDTRTSGEQYF. In DNA, the CDR3 is TGTGCTAGCAGCGATACGCGGACGTCTGGGGAGCAGTACTTC.

CDR3: CASSEGTGGYEQYF. In DNA form, the CDR3 reads TGTGCCAGCAGCGAGGGGACAGGGGGCTACGAGCAGTACTTC. The chain joins TRBV9 to TRBJ2-7; the match to TRBD1 covers 11 bases. The CDR3 has 14 residues. J gave up 3 bases and V 3 bases, and 2 bases lay outside the gene matches. Germline V gives CDR1 SGDLS, CDR2 YYNGEE.

This chain joins TRBV12-3 or TRBV12-4 and TRBJ1-1, with no clear D. The CDR3 extends over 15 amino acids. V was trimmed by 3 bases and J by 1 base, leaving 12 bases between them. This CDR3 is CASSFRVAGNTEAFF. The CDR3, as DNA: TGTGCCAGCAGTTTTAGGGTGGCTGGGAACACTGAAGCTTTCTTT.

This rearrangement joins TRBV25-1 to TRBJ2-3, with a possible D match to TRBD2 (5 bases). Germline CDR1 reads MGHDK; CDR2 reads SYGVNS. Trimming removed 2 bases from V and 0 bases from J, with 9 bases in between. The CDR3 has 15 residues. The CDR3 DNA follows: TGTGCCAGCAGTGAAGAGCGGTTTAGCACAGATACGCAGTATTTT. Its translation is CASSEERFSTDTQYF.

The CDR3 DNA sequence: TGTGCCAGCAGTTTCTTGAACTCCTACGAGCAGTACTTC. Protein: CASSFLNSYEQYF. The V call is TRBV12-3 or TRBV12-4, the J call TRBJ2-7; D is unclear. The V gene lost 3 bases and the J gene lost 0 bases, with 6 bases spanning the gap. The CDR3 is 13 amino acids.

The gene calls are TRBV12-5 and TRBJ2-7, with TRBD1 matching 8 bases. CDR3 length: 13 amino acids. The V gene end was trimmed by 5 bases and the J gene end by 3 bases; junction bases not matched to a gene: 3. Germline V gene lookup returns CDR1 LGHNT and CDR2 FRNRAP. CDR3 DNA sequence: TGTGCTAGTGGTCCGGGACAGGTCTACGAGCAGTACTTC. Its protein product is CASGPGQVYEQYF.

This clonotype was detected a few times. The genes are TRBV13 and TRBJ2-1; no reliable D call. This CDR3 contains 16 residues. Germline assignment: CDR1 PRHDT and CDR2 FYEKMQ (reference sequence). V was pared by 0 bases and J by 2 bases, with 11 bases between. The CDR3 reads CASSLGGGQAYNEQFF. In nucleotides, the CDR3 is TGTGCCAGCAGCTTAGGTGGTGGGCAGGCCTACAATGAGCAGTTCTTC. The full variable domain, in which reference TRBV13 and TRBJ2-1 provide the parts outside the CDR3, is AAGVIQSPRHLIKEKRETATLKCYPIPRHDTVYWYQQGPGQDPQFLISFYEKMQSDKGSIPDRFSAQQFSDYHSELNMSSLELGDSALYFCASSLGGGQAYNEQFFGPGTRLTVL.